Listed here are 16 T cell receptor beta chains from one sample, sequenced in a study of cytomegalovirus exposure and HLA in healthy donors. The PCR made use of 60 Vbeta and 13 Jbeta primers. Sequencing used immunoSEQ multiplex PCR; TCRdb keeps in-frame clones, though not all of them. The repertoire has roughly 130,000 clones, under 90% of them found once; the top ten carry 4%. Source material: PBMCs. These receptors all come from a woman aged 40 to 49 in good health and CMV-seronegative.

This chain joins TRBV7-9 and TRBJ1-1; maybe TRBD1 (6 bases). Germline V lookup: CDR1 SEHNR, CDR2 FQNEAQ (reference sequence). Trimming removed 3 bases from V and 4 bases from J, with 15 bases in between. This CDR3 has 15 residues. As DNA, the CDR3 is TGTGCCAGCAGCTTCGCCGAGGGGGGGAGCACTGAAGCTTTCTTT. This translates into CASSFAEGGSTEAFF.

For this clone: At one boundary the junction diverges from the germline segment, which might be a read error. The chain links TRBV7-7 to TRBJ2-2, with a tentative D call TRBD1 (6 bases). The CDR3 loop spans 16 amino acids. CDR1 and CDR2 (germline): SSHAT, FNYEAQ (reference sequence). The CDR3 is CASSLNRESHTGELFF. The CDR3 bases are TGTGCTAGCAGCCTCAACAGGGAGTCCCACACCGGGGAGCTGTTTTTT.

This chain joins TRBV6-5 and TRBJ1-1, with 11 bases aligning to TRBD1. The CDR3 has 15 amino acids. Germline CDR1 is MNHEY and CDR2 is SVGAGI. J lost 4 bases, V lost 1 base, and 2 bases had no gene match. For the CDR3, the DNA is TGTGCCAGCAGTTACTTCGGGACAGGGGGCACTGAAGCTTTCTTT. Translated, it gives CASSYFGTGGTEAFF.

The V call is TRBV7-2, the J call TRBJ2-1, with 9 bases identical to TRBD1. V was clipped by 3 bases and J by 3 bases; unmatched bases: 9. The CDR3 loop spans 17 amino acids. Germline assignment: CDR1 SGHTA and CDR2 FQGNSA. The CDR3 region has the DNA TGTGCCAGCAGCTTCCCCACAGGGGGCGATGGCTACAATGAGCAGTTCTTC. Translation gives CASSFPTGGDGYNEQFF.

The genes are TRBV6-5 and TRBJ2-5; D is possibly TRBD2 (6 bases). Germline V lookup: CDR1 MNHEY, CDR2 SVGAGI. Trimming took 2 bases from V and 4 from J, leaving 14 bases between them. The CDR3 loop spans 15 amino acids. The CDR3, as DNA: TGTGCCAGCAGTTACGGGCAGGGAGGAGGAGAGACCCAGTACTTC. Translation: CASSYGQGGGETQYF.

The gene calls are TRBV7-2 and TRBJ2-1; D call uncertain. Germline-derived CDR1 and CDR2 are SGHTA and FQGNSA. Trimming cost V 5 bases and J 10 bases, with 12 bases left between them. The CDR3 contains 12 residues. The CDR3 DNA is TGTGCCAGCAGCACTAAGCCTGGGGAGCAGTTCTTC. The encoded protein is CASSTKPGEQFF.

In DNA, the CDR3 is TGTGCCAGCAGCCCCACAGGGGGCACTGAAGCTTTCTTT. Protein: CASSPTGGTEAFF. This rearrangement joins TRBV9 to TRBJ1-1, with 8 bases lining up with TRBD1. V gave up 4 bases and J gave up 4 bases; unmatched junction bases: 3. The CDR3 loop spans 13 amino acids. Germline CDR1 reads SGDLS; CDR2 reads YYNGEE.

The CDR3, as DNA: TGCGCCAGCAGCCAAGTAGTAGCGGGGGAATCAGAGACCCAGTACTTC. The encoded protein is CASSQVVAGESETQYF. The V call is TRBV4-3, the J call TRBJ2-5; 9 positions agree with TRBD2. Germline V gene data show CDR1 as LGHNA and CDR2 as YSLEER. This CDR3 has 16 residues. V was clipped by 1 base and J by 4 bases; unmatched bases: 7.

This clone was detected a few times. The chain is built from TRBV27 and TRBJ2-5; 9 bases agree with TRBD1. V was pared by 5 bases and J by 5 bases, with 9 bases of the junction left unmatched. From germline, CDR1 is MNHEY and CDR2 SMNVEV (reference sequence). The CDR3 is 15 amino acids. The CDR3 protein is CASSVRDRVYETQYF. The CDR3 DNA follows: TGTGCCAGCAGTGTCCGGGACAGGGTTTACGAGACCCAGTACTTC.

The V call is TRBV25-1, the J call TRBJ2-2, with TRBD1 identical over 7 bases. This CDR3 region has 16 residues. V dropped 1 base and J dropped 4; count of bases not matched to a gene: 6. CDR1 MGHDK and CDR2 SYGVNS come from the germline V gene. The chain's CDR3 is CASSESDRFRTGELFF. Written as DNA, the CDR3 is TGTGCCAGCAGTGAATCGGACAGGTTCCGCACCGGGGAGCTGTTTTTT.

J is TRBJ2-1 and V is TRBV6-1; D remains unclear. Per the germline V gene, CDR1 is MNHNS and CDR2 is SASEGT. This CDR3 region has 13 residues. V lost 2 bases to trimming and J lost 7 bases, with 9 bases between them. CDR3 loop: CASSEWAFNEQFF. CDR3 sequence (DNA): TGTGCCAGCAGTGAATGGGCTTTTAATGAGCAGTTCTTC.

The genes are TRBV10-3 and TRBJ1-1; TRBD1 might be the D (5 bases). This CDR3 comprises 13 residues. The ends were cut back, 4 bases at V and 0 bases at J, with 6 bases in the middle. Germline CDR1 reads ENHRY; CDR2 reads SYGVKD. CDR3 protein: CAISVGLNTEAFF. Written as DNA, the CDR3 is TGTGCCATCAGTGTGGGGCTGAACACTGAAGCTTTCTTT.

This clone came up a few times. The CDR3, as DNA: TGTGCCAGCAGCTTTGGACCCCCCGGGGGTAATGAAAAACTGTTTTTT. This codes for CASSFGPPGGNEKLFF. The rearrangement links TRBV5-6 to TRBJ1-4, with D perhaps TRBD1 (5 bases). V was clipped by 2 bases and J by 4 bases, with 15 bases between them. The CDR3 has 16 residues. The germline V gene encodes CDR1 SGHDT and CDR2 YYEEEE.

CDR3 DNA: TGTGCCAGCAGGCAGACTAGCGGGGGGGCTTATACGCAGTATTTT. Translation: CASRQTSGGAYTQYF. The gene calls are TRBV4-2 and TRBJ2-3; TRBD2 aligns across 14 bases. Germline values: CDR1 LGHNA, CDR2 YNFKEQ. V was clipped by 6 bases and J by 7 bases; unmatched bases: 6. This CDR3 is 15 amino acids long.

This clone was seen a single time. The chain couples TRBV9 to TRBJ1-3; perhaps TRBD1 as D (5 bases). Trimming took 3 bases from V and 5 from J, leaving 12 bases between them. This CDR3 region has 14 residues. Germline V gene data show CDR1 as SGDLS and CDR2 as YYNGEE. CDR3 in DNA: TGTGCCAGCAGCGAGGGGTTCCTACGAAACACCATATATTTT. This gives the protein CASSEGFLRNTIYF.

V and J are TRBV2 and TRBJ2-5; 14 bases align to TRBD2. V trimming: 5 bases; J trimming: 5 bases; junction bases outside the gene matches: 4. The CDR3 consists of 15 residues. Germline V gene sequence: CDR1 SNHLY, CDR2 FYNNEI. In nucleotides, the CDR3 is TGTGCCAGCAGTAAGACTAGCGGGAGGGGGGAGACCCAGTACTTC. This sequence encodes CASSKTSGRGETQYF.